The 22 T cell receptor beta chains in this list originate from one sample, sequenced in a study of identical twins. TCRdb re-called the 5' RACE reads with MiXCR, one entry per CDR3 protein. The sample records roughly 470,000 distinct CDR3 sequences, approximately 15% being singletons. In addition, the sample was reused for a study of yellow fever vaccine responses in identical twins.

Source material: CD4+ T cells sorted from blood. These receptors were taken from a woman under 30 in good health.

The table lists this clonotype with a few counts. This chain uses TRBV20-1 with TRBJ1-1; a possible D gene is TRBD1 (5 bases). Germline loops: CDR1 DFQATT, CDR2 SNEGSKA (reference sequence). The CDR3 has 15 amino acids. Trimming removed 3 bases from V and 1 base from J, with 15 bases in between. CDR3 sequence (DNA): TGCAGTGCTAGGTCCCCCAGCAGGGCGAACACTGAAGCTTTCTTT. This translates into CSARSPSRANTEAFF.

The rearrangement links TRBV7-2 to TRBJ1-1; 8 nucleotides agree with TRBD1. The germline V gene has CDR1 SGHTA and CDR2 FQGNSA. V dropped 5 bases and J dropped 1; count of bases not matched to a gene: 6. The CDR3 covers 15 residues. This chain's CDR3 is CASSLLTGANTEAFF. The CDR3 DNA reads TGTGCCAGCAGCCTCCTGACAGGGGCGAACACTGAAGCTTTCTTT.

The chain recombines TRBV20-1 with TRBJ2-3; D might be TRBD1 or TRBD2, each matching 5 bases. V was cut by 3 bases and J by 12 bases, with 16 bases left in between. This CDR3 comprises 12 residues. The V gene's germline CDR1 is DFQATT and CDR2 SNEGSKA (reference sequence). The DNA of the CDR3 is TGCAGTGCTAGGGAGACTGGTCGGGGCCAGTATTTT. It encodes CSARETGRGQYF.

The chain uses TRBV7-8 and TRBJ2-2; D is ambiguous. The V gene lost 2 bases and the J gene lost 5 bases, with 12 bases spanning the gap. The CDR3 totals 15 residues. Germline loops: CDR1 SGHVS, CDR2 FQNEAQ. The CDR3 DNA reads TGTGCCAGCAGCTTAAGTGCTGCTGAGACCGGGGAGCTGTTTTTT. As protein: CASSLSAAETGELFF.

This clonotype was seen a few times. The V gene is TRBV30, the J gene TRBJ2-3; 7 bases line up with TRBD2. CDR1 is GTSNPN, CDR2 SVGIG, per germline (reference sequence). This CDR3 contains 14 residues. Losses at the gene ends were 8 bases for V and 1 base for J; bases not matched to a gene: 9. CDR3 in amino acids: CARGEAGGTDTQYF. CDR3 sequence (DNA): TGTGCCCGGGGGGAGGCCGGGGGCACAGATACGCAGTATTTT.

This chain links TRBV7-2 with TRBJ2-7; 7 bases agree with TRBD2. This CDR3 is built from 15 residues. The V and J ends lost 2 bases and 3 bases, in that order; junction bases with no gene match: 7. The germline V gene encodes CDR1 SGHTA and CDR2 FQGNSA. The CDR3 loop is CASSLSAAGYYEQYF. The CDR3 DNA sequence: TGTGCCAGCAGCTTATCTGCAGCGGGATACTACGAGCAGTACTTC.

The V call is TRBV20-1, the J call TRBJ2-7; 7 bases map to TRBD1. The CDR3 runs 15 residues. The V gene end was trimmed by 0 bases and the J gene end by 2 bases; junction bases not matched to a gene: 7. Germline CDR1 and CDR2: DFQATT and SNEGSKA (reference sequence). The CDR3 loop is CSARDSDRNAYEQYF. The DNA for the CDR3 is TGCAGTGCTAGAGACTCGGACAGGAATGCCTACGAGCAGTACTTC.

The chain combines TRBV5-1 with TRBJ2-2, with 8 bases identical to TRBD1. CDR1 and CDR2 (germline): SGHRS, YFSETQ. This CDR3 comprises 15 residues. With V trimmed by 1 base and J by 6 bases, 5 bases remained unmatched. The CDR3 loop reads CASSLFAGGPGELFF. The CDR3 DNA reads TGCGCCAGCAGCTTGTTCGCAGGGGGCCCCGGGGAGCTGTTTTTT.

The gene calls are TRBV6-2 or TRBV6-3 and TRBJ2-2; no firm D call. V was shortened by 5 bases and J by 1 base, with 17 bases between the two germline ends. Per the germline V gene, CDR1 is MNHEY and CDR2 is SVGEGT. This CDR3 comprises 17 residues. CDR3 residues: CASSLLFGVKNTGELFF. In nucleotides, the CDR3 is TGTGCCAGCAGTCTCCTGTTTGGGGTAAAGAACACCGGGGAGCTGTTTTTT.

This chain joins TRBV20-1 and TRBJ2-7, with 10 bases that match TRBD1. The germline gives CDR1 DFQATT, CDR2 SNEGSKA (reference sequence). CDR3 length: 15 residues. V lost 0 bases and J lost 4; bases outside the gene matches: 6. CDR3 bases: TGCAGTGCTAGAGATTACGGGACAGGGGTGTACGAGCAGTACTTC. It specifies CSARDYGTGVYEQYF.

This chain uses TRBV19 with TRBJ2-2, with TRBD1 as a possible D gene (5 bases). CDR3 length: 15 amino acids. Per the germline V gene, CDR1 is LNHDA and CDR2 is SQIVND (reference sequence). V was clipped by 5 bases and J by 6 bases, with 16 bases between them. The CDR3 here is CASSHQGITAGELFF. DNA of the CDR3: TGTGCCAGTAGTCACCAGGGTATAACCGCCGGGGAGCTGTTTTTT.

This clonotype was counted between two and nine times. The chain uses TRBV20-1 and TRBJ2-7; D is unresolved. Germline values: CDR1 DFQATT, CDR2 SNEGSKA (reference sequence). The CDR3 is 13 amino acids. V was cut by 3 bases and J by 2 bases, with 11 bases left in between. The CDR3 loop is CSASGVIPYEQYF. CDR3 sequence (DNA): TGCAGTGCTAGTGGGGTAATCCCCTACGAGCAGTACTTC.

This chain joins TRBV6-1 and TRBJ2-7; the D call may be TRBD1 or TRBD2 (5 bases each). The V end was cut by 4 bases, the J end by 0 bases, with 10 bases between. CDR3 length equals 14 residues. The germline V gene has CDR1 MNHNS and CDR2 SASEGT. The CDR3 region is CASSAKRGSYEQYF. The CDR3 coding sequence is TGTGCCAGCAGTGCGAAGAGGGGCTCCTACGAGCAGTACTTC.

The chain uses TRBV7-2 and TRBJ2-7, with a possible D match to TRBD2 (7 bases). Trimming left V 6 bases short and J 1 base short, with 19 bases between. The CDR3 totals 16 residues. Germline V CDR1 and CDR2: SGHTA, FQGNSA. Written as DNA, the CDR3 is TGTGCCAGCAGTCCGGGAGGTGGGGGCCTTTCCTACGAGCAGTACTTC. This encodes CASSPGGGGLSYEQYF.

This clonotype was seen ten or more times. The CDR3 DNA reads TGTGCCAGCAGCTTGAGGGACACCGGGGAGCTGTTTTTT. Amino acids: CASSLRDTGELFF. This chain links TRBV7-9 with TRBJ2-2, with D maybe TRBD2 (5 bases). V lost 3 bases and J 3 bases, leaving 5 bases between the germline ends. This CDR3 is built from 13 residues. Germline V lookup: CDR1 SEHNR, CDR2 FQNEAQ (reference sequence).

This clonotype was observed a few times. The V and J genes are TRBV3-1 and TRBJ2-5; 8 bases map to TRBD2. Germline loops: CDR1 LGHDT, CDR2 YNNKEL (reference sequence). With V trimmed by 2 bases and J by 6 bases, 8 bases remained unmatched. The CDR3 has 15 amino acids. The CDR3: CASSQSSGRPKTQYF. The DNA for the CDR3 is TGTGCCAGCAGCCAAAGCAGCGGGAGACCTAAGACCCAGTACTTC.

This clonotype was recorded a few times. V gene TRBV29-1 combines with J gene TRBJ1-1; possible D gene TRBD1, 5 bases. The CDR3 runs to 12 residues. The germline V gene encodes CDR1 SQVTM and CDR2 ANQGSEA. V was pared by 1 base and J by 11 bases, with 14 bases between. CDR3 sequence reads: CSVEGGGRGAFF. The DNA of the CDR3 is TGCAGCGTTGAAGGTGGGGGGAGGGGCGCTTTCTTT.

This clonotype was observed at least ten times. J is TRBJ2-1 and V is TRBV11-2, with D maybe TRBD1 (7 bases). The CDR3 is 15 amino acids. V lost 2 bases to trimming and J lost 7 bases, with 15 bases between them. The germline gives CDR1 SGHAT, CDR2 FQNNGV. The CDR3 is CASSLLGAGGNEQFF. CDR3 nucleotides: TGTGCCAGCAGCTTATTGGGGGCAGGGGGGAATGAGCAGTTCTTC.

This clonotype was picked up many times. The chain couples TRBV5-1 to TRBJ2-7, with D perhaps TRBD2 (6 bases). The V end lost 6 bases, the J end lost 5 bases, and 12 bases lay between the germline ends. Per germline, CDR1 SGHRS and CDR2 YFSETQ. This CDR3 is 12 amino acids long. The CDR3 region is CASNGGVNEQYF. The CDR3 nucleotides read TGCGCCAGCAACGGGGGTGTGAACGAGCAGTACTTC.

This clonotype has a handful of counts. The rearrangement joins TRBV12-3 or TRBV12-4 to TRBJ2-7; TRBD1 matches at 10 bases. This CDR3 region has 16 residues. The ends lost 5 bases at V and 1 base at J; junction bases unmatched: 8. Here the CDR3 reads CASSPARDRGSYEQYF. Written as DNA, the CDR3 is TGTGCCAGCAGTCCTGCCCGGGACAGGGGTTCCTACGAGCAGTACTTC.

The genes are TRBV12-3 or TRBV12-4 and TRBJ1-3; 7 positions agree with TRBD1. V gave up 6 bases and J gave up 8 bases; unmatched junction bases: 13. CDR3 length: 15 amino acids. The CDR3 sequence: CASSRQGRGFDTIYF. CDR3 bases: TGTGCCAGCAGCCGACAGGGAAGAGGGTTCGACACCATATATTTT.

The V gene is TRBV4-1, the J gene TRBJ2-1; 16 nucleotides align to TRBD2. The V segment lost 1 base and the J segment 1 base; nucleotides outside the gene matches: 13. CDR1 MGHRA and CDR2 YSYEKL come from the germline V gene. CDR3 length: 22 residues. The CDR3 here is CASSQVVAGLAGGPRSYNEQFF. The CDR3 coding sequence is TGCGCCAGCAGCCAAGTGGTAGCGGGACTAGCGGGAGGGCCTCGATCCTACAATGAGCAGTTCTTC.